The 4 T cell receptor beta chains below all came from one sample that was sequenced in a study of blood T cell repertoires in COVID-19. Some clones are missing from TCRdb's copy, which holds only in-frame ones; the method was immunoSEQ multiplex PCR. The sample holds 30,000 to 50,000 clones, about 89% seen once. The sample taken for sequencing was peripheral blood. These receptor sequences come from a man over 45 with active or convalescent COVID-19.

The chain employs TRBV2 and TRBJ1-6; 8 bases are shared with TRBD1. Unmatched junction bases numbered 10, after V lost 6 bases and J lost 9 bases. The CDR3 runs 15 residues. Germline V gene data show CDR1 as SNHLY and CDR2 as FYNNEI. The CDR3 loop reads CASSNGRGRLSPLHF. CDR3 DNA: TGTGCCAGCAGCAATGGCAGGGGGCGTCTTTCACCCCTCCACTTT. The whole variable domain, remainder taken from reference TRBV2 and TRBJ1-6, is EPEVTQTPSHQVTQMGQEVILRCVPISNHLYFYWYRQILGQKVEFLVSFYNNEISEKSEIFDDQFSVERPDGSNFTLKIRSTKLEDSAMYFCASSNGRGRLSPLHFGNGTRLTVT.

V gene TRBV25-1 combines with J gene TRBJ2-5; 8 bases match TRBD2. CDR3 length: 14 residues. The germline V gene has CDR1 MGHDK and CDR2 SYGVNS. J lost 5 bases, V lost 3 bases, and 5 bases had no gene match. CDR3 DNA: TGTGCCAGCAGTGAGCGGGAGGCCGGGGAGACCCAGTACTTC. Translated: CASSEREAGETQYF.

This sequence joins TRBV28 and TRBJ1-3; D may be TRBD1 (5 bases). Per germline, CDR1 MDHEN and CDR2 SYDVKM. The V end lost 7 bases, the J end lost 0 bases, and 31 bases lay between the germline ends. The CDR3 has 21 residues. CDR3 amino acids: CASIQSGQGNRLLSSGNTIYF. The CDR3 coding sequence is TGTGCCAGCATCCAATCGGGTCAGGGAAATCGACTCTTAAGCTCTGGAAACACCATATATTTT.

This rearrangement joins TRBV6-5 to TRBJ1-5; D gene uncertain. CDR3 length equals 14 residues. Looked up from germline, CDR1 is MNHEY and CDR2 is SVGAGI. Between the trimmed V and J ends, which lost 6 bases and 0 bases, there was a span of 9 bases. CDR3 protein: CASRGLYSNQPQHF. The CDR3 region has the DNA TGTGCCAGCAGGGGCCTTTATAGCAATCAGCCCCAGCATTTT.